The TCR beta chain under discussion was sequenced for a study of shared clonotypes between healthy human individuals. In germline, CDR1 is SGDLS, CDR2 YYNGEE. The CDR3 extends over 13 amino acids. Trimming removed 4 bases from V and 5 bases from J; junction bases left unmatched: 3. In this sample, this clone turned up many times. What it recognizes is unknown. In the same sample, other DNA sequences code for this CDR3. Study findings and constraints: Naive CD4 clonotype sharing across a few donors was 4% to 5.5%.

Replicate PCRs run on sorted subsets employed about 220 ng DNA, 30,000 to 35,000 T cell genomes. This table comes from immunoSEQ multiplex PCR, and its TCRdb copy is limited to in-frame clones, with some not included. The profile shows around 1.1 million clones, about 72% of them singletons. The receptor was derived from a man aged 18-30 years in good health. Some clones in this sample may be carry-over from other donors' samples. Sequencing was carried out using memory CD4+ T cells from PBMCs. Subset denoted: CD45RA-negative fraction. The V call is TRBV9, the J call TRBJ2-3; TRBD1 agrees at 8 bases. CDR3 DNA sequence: TGTGCCAGCAGCCCCGGGACAGGAGATACGCAGTATTTT. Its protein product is CASSPGTGDTQYF.